This T cell receptor beta chain was obtained from a study of cytomegalovirus exposure and HLA in healthy donors. A multiplex PCR was run with 60 Vbeta primers and 13 Jbeta primers. Profiled with immunoSEQ multiplex PCR; TCRdb holds only in-frame clones, not every one. The repertoire holds some 150,000 clones, with roughly three quarters as singletons. As to this clone: What it recognizes is unknown.

Findings of the study overall: Some V segments (TRBV6-2 and TRBV6-3 among them) were excluded as indistinguishable.

The CDR3 contains 16 residues. Material: PBMCs. The chain carries TRBV1 and TRBJ2-3; the D call TRBD1 from the table was never checked on the DNA. TRBV1 is annotated as a pseudogene. The TCR comes from a man aged 18 to 35 in good health and CMV-seropositive. The CDR3 coding sequence is TGCACCAGCAGCCATCAAGGACAGGGTCCGACAGATACGCAGTATTTT. Translation: CTSSHQGQGPTDTQYF.